Following are 17 T cell receptor beta chains from one sample sequenced in a study of blood T cell repertoires in COVID-19. Sequencing was performed with immunoSEQ multiplex PCR; in TCRdb, only in-frame clones are kept and a portion is missing. The profile shows around 140,000 clones, around nine tenths of them singletons. Material: peripheral blood. Receptor source: a woman between 65 and 79 years old with COVID-19, enrolled during active disease.

The rearrangement uses TRBV5-4 and TRBJ1-6; tentatively, D is TRBD1 (5 bases). Germline CDR1 and CDR2: SGHNT and YYREEE (reference sequence). V was cut by 7 bases and J by 1 base, with 12 bases left in between. This CDR3 comprises 15 residues. This CDR3 reads CASRETDSYNSPLHF. The DNA of the CDR3 is TGTGCCAGCCGCGAGACAGATTCCTATAATTCACCCCTCCACTTT. Looking up the rest from reference TRBV5-4 and TRBJ1-6 gives the full variable domain: ETGVTQSPTHLIKTRGQQVTLRCSSQSGHNTVSWYQQALGQGPQFIFQYYREEENGRGNFPPRFSGLQFPNYSSELNVNALELDDSALYLCASRETDSYNSPLHFGNGTRLTVT.

The chain combines TRBV19 with TRBJ1-5; a weak D match, TRBD1 (5 bases). The V gene lost 5 bases and the J gene lost 5 bases, with 10 bases spanning the gap. The length of the CDR3 is 13 residues. Germline V gives CDR1 LNHDA, CDR2 SQIVND (reference sequence). The CDR3 loop reads CASSGRGHQPQHF. CDR3 sequence (DNA): TGTGCCAGTAGTGGGCGGGGCCATCAGCCCCAGCATTTT.

In this sample, this clone turned up once. V and J are TRBV25-1 and TRBJ2-3, with a possible D match to TRBD2 (5 bases). This CDR3 region has 12 residues. The V gene's germline CDR1 is MGHDK and CDR2 SYGVNS. The V end was cut by 9 bases, the J end by 11 bases, with 18 bases between. The CDR3 protein is CASYSSTEGQYF. The DNA for the CDR3 is TGTGCCAGTTACAGCAGCACAGAGGGGCAGTATTTT.

J is TRBJ2-3 and V is TRBV5-1; 15 positions match TRBD2. This CDR3 is built from 17 residues. With 3 bases clipped from V and 5 bases from J, the junction kept 7 bases outside the gene matches. CDR1 and CDR2 (germline): SGHRS, YFSETQ. The CDR3 here is CASSYWTSGGAEDTQYF. Written as DNA, the CDR3 is TGCGCCAGCAGCTACTGGACTAGCGGGGGGGCCGAAGATACGCAGTATTTT.

The chain joins TRBV7-9 to TRBJ2-3; a possible D gene is TRBD2 (6 bases). The CDR3 loop spans 17 amino acids. Trimming took off 2 bases at V and 5 bases at J, with 20 bases between the two ends. Germline values: CDR1 SEHNR, CDR2 FQNEAQ (reference sequence). CDR3 loop: CASSLWGLGGDQDTQYF. As DNA, the CDR3 is TGTGCCAGCAGCTTATGGGGTTTGGGGGGTGATCAAGATACGCAGTATTTT.

This chain links TRBV3-1 (or the pseudogene TRBV3-2) with TRBJ2-5; 8 bases map to TRBD2. CDR3 size: 16 residues. With V trimmed by 0 bases and J by 5 bases, 8 bases remained unmatched. Germline V gene lookup returns CDR1 LGHDT and CDR2 YNNKEL (reference sequence). The CDR3 DNA is TGTGCCAGCAGCCAAGATCCGGGGGGGGTTGGCGAGACCCAGTACTTC. It translates to CASSQDPGGVGETQYF.

This clone was found a few times. V gene TRBV20-1 combines with J gene TRBJ1-5, with TRBD1 matching over 7 bases. Germline V CDR1 and CDR2: DFQATT, SNEGSKA (reference sequence). The CDR3 spans 11 residues. V was pared by 4 bases and J by 12 bases, with 6 bases of the junction left unmatched. The CDR3 DNA is TGCAGTGCTACCTGGGACAGAGACCAGCATTTT. It encodes CSATWDRDQHF.

This chain's CDR3 is CASSFQGYDGYTF. The DNA of the CDR3 is TGTGCCAGCAGTTTTCAGGGGTATGATGGCTACACCTTC. The chain employs TRBV12-3 or TRBV12-4 and TRBJ1-2; tentatively, D is TRBD1 (6 bases). This CDR3 has 13 amino acids. V shed 3 bases and J shed 6 bases, with 11 bases lying between them.

The chain couples TRBV12-2 to TRBJ1-5; whether TRBD1, the table's D call, matches the DNA was not checked. TRBV12-2 is an annotated pseudogene. The CDR3 length is 16 residues. The CDR3 sequence: CASRFPTGTGDQPQHF. The CDR3 DNA is TGTGCAAGTCGCTTTCCGACAGGGACGGGAGATCAGCCCCAGCATTTT.

The chain carries TRBV3-1 (or the pseudogene TRBV3-2) and TRBJ2-1; TRBD2 matches at 9 bases. In germline, CDR1 is LGHDT, CDR2 YNNKEL (reference sequence). Trimming at V came to 0 bases and at J to 6 bases, leaving 6 bases not matched to a gene. The CDR3 runs 16 residues. The CDR3 loop reads CASSQDWGLAVNEQFF. CDR3 DNA sequence: TGTGCCAGCAGCCAAGATTGGGGACTAGCTGTCAATGAGCAGTTCTTC.

V and J are TRBV2 and TRBJ2-5; D gene uncertain. V was trimmed by 5 bases and J by 0 bases, leaving 10 bases between them. The CDR3 contains 14 residues. Germline V gene sequence: CDR1 SNHLY, CDR2 FYNNEI. CDR3 residues: CASSTKSYQETQYF. The CDR3 nucleotides are TGTGCCAGCAGTACAAAATCGTACCAAGAGACCCAGTACTTC.

The genes are TRBV2 and TRBJ2-2, with 8 bases that match TRBD2. V lost 7 bases and J lost 5; bases outside the gene matches: 9. This CDR3 has 15 amino acids. CDR1 and CDR2 from the germline V gene are SNHLY and FYNNEI. CDR3 nucleotide sequence: TGTGCCAGCACATACATTCGGGGGGGTACCGGGGAGCTGTTTTTT. It specifies CASTYIRGGTGELFF. Full variable domain (missing parts from reference TRBV2 and TRBJ2-2): EPEVTQTPSHQVTQMGQEVILRCVPISNHLYFYWYRQILGQKVEFLVSFYNNEISEKSEIFDDQFSVERPDGSNFTLKIRSTKLEDSAMYFCASTYIRGGTGELFFGEGSRLTVL.

The genes are TRBV3-1 (or the pseudogene TRBV3-2) and TRBJ1-1, with unresolved D. The CDR3 sequence is 13 residues long. V lost 4 bases to trimming and J lost 9 bases, with 15 bases between them. Germline assignment: CDR1 LGHDT and CDR2 YNNKEL (reference sequence). CDR3 nucleotides: TGTGCCAGCAGCCCTCCCCACGGTGAAAAAGCTTTCTTT. It encodes CASSPPHGEKAFF.

The rearrangement joins TRBV7-2 to TRBJ2-5; TRBD2 might be the D (5 bases). CDR1 and CDR2 (germline): SGHTA, FQGNSA. Trimming took 5 bases from V and 5 from J, leaving 15 bases between them. The CDR3 totals 14 residues. DNA for the CDR3: TGTGCCAGCAGCCTAAGACCAAGAGGGGAGACCCAGTACTTC. It encodes CASSLRPRGETQYF.

The genes are TRBV5-1 and TRBJ1-1; 8 positions agree with TRBD1. CDR1 SGHRS and CDR2 YFSETQ come from the germline V gene. This CDR3 region has 17 residues. With V trimmed by 7 bases and J by 4 bases, 18 bases remained unmatched. The CDR3 DNA follows: TGCGCCAGCTCCCAGTACAGGGGGTCTTCTATAGTCACTGAAGCTTTCTTT. Its protein product is CASSQYRGSSIVTEAFF.

The chain combines TRBV19 with TRBJ1-1; no clear D. Trimming took off 4 bases at V and 2 bases at J, with 11 bases between the two ends. The CDR3 runs to 14 residues. Germline CDR1 reads LNHDA; CDR2 reads SQIVND (reference sequence). The CDR3 spells CASSTLGLNTEAFF. DNA for the CDR3: TGTGCCAGTAGTACCCTGGGCCTTAACACTGAAGCTTTCTTT. Together with reference TRBV19 and TRBJ1-1, the CDR3 gives the full variable domain: DGGITQSPKYLFRKEGQNVTLSCEQNLNHDAMYWYRQDPGQGLRLIYYSQIVNDFQKGDIAEGYSVSREKKESFPLTVTSAQKNPTAFYLCASSTLGLNTEAFFGQGTRLTVV.

The V and J genes are TRBV7-2 and TRBJ2-7; possible D gene TRBD2, 6 bases. The germline V gene encodes CDR1 SGHTA and CDR2 FQGNSA. The CDR3 has 14 amino acids. V lost 4 bases and J lost 0, with 10 bases in between. CDR3 in DNA: TGTGCCAGCAGCTCGGGACTCCACTCCTACGAGCAGTACTTC. Translated: CASSSGLHSYEQYF.